This T cell receptor (beta chain) derives from a study of response to subunit inactivated influenza vaccine. Findings of the study overall: Only a handful of new T cells, the authors suggested, are recruited with each seasonal influenza vaccination.

From the RT-PCR reads, TCRdb called clonotypes with MiXCR, one entry per CDR3 protein. Counted here are some 500,000 distinct CDR3 sequences, roughly 25% occurring once; the ten biggest clones make up 1.5% to 2%. This clonotype was observed a handful of times. The target antigen is unknown. This CDR3 is 11 amino acids long. V lost 8 bases and J 7 bases, leaving 11 bases between the germline ends. Per the germline V gene, CDR1 is LGHDT and CDR2 is YNNKEL (reference sequence). The sample here was CD4+ T cells sorted from PBMCs, taken more than 4 days after vaccination. This sequence was found in a man in his fifties or sixties who received an inactivated influenza vaccine. The chain combines TRBV3-1 with TRBJ1-1; D is unresolved. CDR3 in amino acids: CASGVADEAFF. DNA for the CDR3: TGTGCCAGCGGCGTTGCCGATGAAGCTTTCTTT.